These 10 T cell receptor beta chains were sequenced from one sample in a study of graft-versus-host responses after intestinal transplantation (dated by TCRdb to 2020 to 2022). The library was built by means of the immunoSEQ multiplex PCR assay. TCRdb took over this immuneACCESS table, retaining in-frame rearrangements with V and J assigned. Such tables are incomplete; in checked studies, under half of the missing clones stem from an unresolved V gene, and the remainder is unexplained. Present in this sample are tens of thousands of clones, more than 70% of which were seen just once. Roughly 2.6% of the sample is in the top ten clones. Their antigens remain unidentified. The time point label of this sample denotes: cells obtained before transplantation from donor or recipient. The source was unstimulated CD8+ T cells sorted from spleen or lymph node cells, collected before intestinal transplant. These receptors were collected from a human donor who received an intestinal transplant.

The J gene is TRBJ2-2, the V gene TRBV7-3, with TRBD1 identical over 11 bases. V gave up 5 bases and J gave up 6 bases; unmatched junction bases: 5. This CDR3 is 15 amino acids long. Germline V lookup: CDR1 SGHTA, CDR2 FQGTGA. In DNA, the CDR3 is TGTGCCAGCAGCGGACAGGGGGCTTTGGCCGGGGAGCTGTTTTTT. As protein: CASSGQGALAGELFF.

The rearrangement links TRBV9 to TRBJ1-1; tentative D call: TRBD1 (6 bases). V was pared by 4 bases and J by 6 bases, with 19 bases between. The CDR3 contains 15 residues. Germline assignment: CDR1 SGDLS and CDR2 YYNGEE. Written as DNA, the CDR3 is TGTGCCAGCAGCACCCCTACAACAGGGCACCCTGAAGCTTTCTTT. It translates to CASSTPTTGHPEAFF.

As DNA, the CDR3 is TGTGCCAGGAACCACAGGGGCTCTGGGGCCAACGTCCTGACTTTC. Residues: CARNHRGSGANVLTF. The rearrangement joins TRBV21-1 to TRBJ2-6; TRBD1, the table's D call, lacks a check against the DNA. TRBV21-1 is labeled a pseudogene. There are 15 residues in the CDR3.

CDR3 coding DNA: TGCAGTGCTCTTGGAAACACCATATATTTT. The encoded protein is CSALGNTIYF. V usage is TRBV20-1 and J usage is TRBJ1-3; D unclear. Germline V lookup: CDR1 DFQATT, CDR2 SNEGSKA (reference sequence). The CDR3 contains 10 residues. Trimming cost V 5 bases and J 3 bases, with 2 bases left between them.

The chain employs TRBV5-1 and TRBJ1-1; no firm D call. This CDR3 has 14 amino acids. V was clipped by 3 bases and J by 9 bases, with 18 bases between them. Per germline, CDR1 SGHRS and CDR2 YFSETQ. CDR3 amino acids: CASSSLPQAGKAFF. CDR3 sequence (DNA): TGCGCCAGCAGCTCCTTGCCGCAGGCCGGGAAAGCTTTCTTT.

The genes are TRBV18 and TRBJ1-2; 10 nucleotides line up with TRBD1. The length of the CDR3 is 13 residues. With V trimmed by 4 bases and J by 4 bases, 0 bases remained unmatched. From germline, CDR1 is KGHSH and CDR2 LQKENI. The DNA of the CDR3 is TGTGCCAGCTCACGGACAGGGGGCTATGGCTACACCTTC. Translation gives CASSRTGGYGYTF.

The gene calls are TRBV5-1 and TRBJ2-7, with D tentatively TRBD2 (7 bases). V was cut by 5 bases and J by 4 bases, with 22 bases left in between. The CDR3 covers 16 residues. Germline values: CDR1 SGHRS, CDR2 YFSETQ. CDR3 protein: CASSWGGPGPFYEQYF. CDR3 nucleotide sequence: TGCGCCAGCAGTTGGGGGGGCCCCGGACCGTTTTACGAGCAGTACTTC.

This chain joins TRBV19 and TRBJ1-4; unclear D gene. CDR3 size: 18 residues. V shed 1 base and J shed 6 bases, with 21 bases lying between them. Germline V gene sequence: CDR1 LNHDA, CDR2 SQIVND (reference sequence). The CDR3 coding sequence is TGTGCCAGTAGTATAGGGGAGGAAAGTCTCCCCTTGGATGAAAAACTGTTTTTT. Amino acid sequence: CASSIGEESLPLDEKLFF.

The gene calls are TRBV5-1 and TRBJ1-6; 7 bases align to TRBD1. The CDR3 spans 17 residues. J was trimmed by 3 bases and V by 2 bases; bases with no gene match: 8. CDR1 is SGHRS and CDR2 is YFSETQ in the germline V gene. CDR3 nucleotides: TGCGCCAGCAGCTTAGGGAAGACAGGGAACTATAATTCACCCCTCCACTTT. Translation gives CASSLGKTGNYNSPLHF.

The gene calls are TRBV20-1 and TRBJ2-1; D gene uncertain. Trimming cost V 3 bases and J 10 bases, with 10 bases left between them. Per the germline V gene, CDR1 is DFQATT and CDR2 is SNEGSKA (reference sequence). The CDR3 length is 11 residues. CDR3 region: CSASSLWEQFF. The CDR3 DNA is TGCAGTGCTAGTAGCTTGTGGGAGCAGTTCTTC.